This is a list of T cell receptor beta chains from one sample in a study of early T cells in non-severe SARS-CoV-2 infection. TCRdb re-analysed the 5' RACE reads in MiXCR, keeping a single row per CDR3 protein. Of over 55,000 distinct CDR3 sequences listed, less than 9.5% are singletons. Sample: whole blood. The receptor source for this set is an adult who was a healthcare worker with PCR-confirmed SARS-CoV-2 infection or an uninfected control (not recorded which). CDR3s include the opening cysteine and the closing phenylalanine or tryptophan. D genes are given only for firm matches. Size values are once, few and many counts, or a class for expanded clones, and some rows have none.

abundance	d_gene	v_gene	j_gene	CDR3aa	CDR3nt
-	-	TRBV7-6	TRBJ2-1	CASSLSIPMSEQFF	TGTGCCAGCAGCTTATCGATCCCTATGAGTGAGCAGTTCTTC
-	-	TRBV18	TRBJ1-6	CASSPPNRVNSPLHF	TGTGCCAGCTCACCACCGAACAGGGTGAATTCACCCCTCCACTTT
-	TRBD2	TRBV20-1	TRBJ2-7	CSVREGFLPEQYF	TGCAGTGTTAGGGAGGGCTTTCTACCCGAGCAGTACTTC
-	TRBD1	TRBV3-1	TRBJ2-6	CASSQTKPKQGDGFRANVLTF	TGTGCCAGCAGCCAAACCAAGCCTAAGCAGGGGGACGGGTTTAGGGCCAACGTCCTGACTTTC
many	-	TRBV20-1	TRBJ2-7	CSASYIKEQYF	TGCAGTGCTAGCTACATAAAGGAGCAGTACTTC
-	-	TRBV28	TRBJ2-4	CASSHGLAKNIQYF	TGTGCCAGCAGTCACGGGCTAGCCAAAAACATTCAGTACTTC
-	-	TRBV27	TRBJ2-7	CASSFEGSSYEQYF	TGTGCCAGCAGTTTCGAGGGGAGCTCCTACGAGCAGTACTTC
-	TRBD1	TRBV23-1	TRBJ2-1	CASSPPRVQGAHYNEQFF	TGCGCCAGCAGTCCACCCCGGGTGCAGGGGGCGCACTACAATGAGCAGTTCTTC
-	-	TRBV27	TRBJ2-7	CASSFGGSTHEQYF	TGTGCCAGCAGTTTTGGAGGGAGTACCCACGAGCAGTACTTC
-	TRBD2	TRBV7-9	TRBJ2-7	CASSLSLAGPYEQYF	TGTGCCAGCAGCTTAAGCCTAGCGGGGCCCTACGAGCAGTACTTC
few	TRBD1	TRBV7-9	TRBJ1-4	CASSLSGQGNEKLFF	TGTGCCAGCAGCTTGTCGGGACAGGGTAATGAAAAACTGTTTTTT
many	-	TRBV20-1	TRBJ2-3	CSARDIGGTYTDTQYF	TGCAGTGCTAGAGATATCGGAGGGACATACACAGATACGCAGTATTTT
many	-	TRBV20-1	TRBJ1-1	CSARDQTLNTEAFF	TGCAGTGCTAGAGATCAGACACTGAACACTGAAGCTTTCTTT
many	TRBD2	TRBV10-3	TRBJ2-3	CAISESTSEDTQYF	TGTGCCATCAGTGAGTCCACTAGCGAAGATACGCAGTATTTT
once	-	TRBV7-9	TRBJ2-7	CASSLGGTIYEQYF	TGTGCCAGCAGCTTAGGAGGGACCATTTACGAGCAGTACTTC
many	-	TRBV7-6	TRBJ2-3	CASSFSGGRTGAQYF	TGTGCCAGCAGCTTTTCCGGCGGGCGCACGGGAGCGCAGTATTTT
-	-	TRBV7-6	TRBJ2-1	CASSLLEAEQFF	TGTGCCAGCAGCCTGTTAGAGGCTGAGCAGTTCTTC